The source of this T cell receptor beta chain is a study of CD8+CD57+ T cells in acquired aplastic anemia. On the study more broadly: Mean DNA quantity obtained from sorted CD4+ and CD8+ cells was 3 to 3.5 ug. Whole-study results and caveats: Levels of CD8+ Simpson's diversity were not significantly distinct in patients versus controls.

In the case of this clonotype: Its antigen remains unidentified.

Sequencing was done on patients that had shown CD8+CD57+ cell expansion by flow cytometry. All patients had severe acquired aplastic anemia. Both TCR beta VDJ combination and CDR3 sequence profiling were carried out. Genomic DNA was the template for this profiling. A single record per CDR3 protein comes from TCRdb applying MiXCR to the reads. The sample holds about 95,000 distinct CDR3 sequences; less than 75% are singletons and the top ten take 55% to 65%. The clonotype was recovered from a human donor with aplastic anemia. Sequencing was done on a sample of sorted CD4+, CD8+, or CD8+CD57+ T cells (not recorded which) from PBMCs.

CDR3 coding DNA: TGTGCCACCAGCAGAGATATGGGACAGGGGTACACTGAAGCTTTCTTT. Its translation: CATSRDMGQGYTEAFF. The chain is built from TRBV15 and TRBJ1-1, with 10 positions matching TRBD1. Germline CDR1 reads LNHNV; CDR2 reads YYDKDF (reference sequence). J gave up 3 bases and V 0 bases, and 4 bases lay outside the gene matches. This CDR3 has 16 residues.